This T cell receptor (beta chain) was sequenced for a study of technical replicates of blood from a few donors. CDR3 length: 13 residues. The ends lost 5 bases at V and 8 bases at J; junction bases unmatched: 4. Germline CDR1 MNHNY, CDR2 SVGAGI (reference sequence). Generated by immunoSEQ multiplex PCR, the TCRdb table keeps only in-frame clones and is missing some. This table has about 66,000 clones, around 97% appearing once. The TCR originated in a human donor in good health. The sequenced sample consisted of T cells isolated from PBMCs. The chain is built from TRBV6-6 and TRBJ2-1, with TRBD2 identical over 9 bases. CDR3 nucleotides: TGTGCCAGCAGTGATAGCGGGAGTCATGAGCAGTTCTTC. Translation: CASSDSGSHEQFF.